This T cell receptor (beta chain) was identified in a study of T-cell memory formation after mild COVID-19. Study-level background: TCR clusters showed largely donor specificity.

5'RACE with constant-segment primers built TCRalpha and TCRbeta cDNA libraries with UMIs. MiXCR, run by TCRdb on the 5' RACE reads, gives a single entry per CDR3 protein. The repertoire holds 40,000 to 60,000 distinct CDR3 sequences, around 7.2% seen once, with approximately 1.4% in the top ten. About this clonotype itself: Its target is unknown.

Overall study findings and caveats: For contracting clones, CD4+ ones sat mainly in CM and EM, CD8+ in EMRA. Within pre-infection memory, some responding clones were found, suggesting cross-reactive memory joined.

The CDR3 is 15 amino acids. Germline V gene sequence: CDR1 MNHEY, CDR2 SVGAGI. V shed 6 bases and J shed 2 bases, with 14 bases lying between them. The V and J genes are TRBV6-5 and TRBJ1-5, with unresolved D. Material for sequencing was PBMCs or a T cell subset sorted from them (not recorded which). This TCR derives from a man aged 18 to 29 who had mild COVID-19 (a few samples of this study predate the infection). Cell type and time point are not known. CDR3 coding DNA: TGTGCCAGCAGCCCCAATTGGGTGGGCAATCAGCCCCAGCATTTT. This codes for CASSPNWVGNQPQHF.